This T cell receptor (beta chain) was profiled in a study of shared clonotypes between healthy human individuals. As concerns this clone: Its cognate antigen is unknown.

Each cell subset's genomic DNA was divided evenly among several immunoSEQ plates. Each unsorted PBMC replicate got 300 ng genomic DNA, tens of thousands of genomes. Method: immunoSEQ multiplex PCR; TCRdb's copy keeps in-frame clones and lacks some. The sample lists approximately 500,000 clones; roughly 80% were seen once. The unsorted samples took tens of millions of PBMCs to get genomic DNA. The V gene lost 4 bases and the J gene lost 4 bases, with 14 bases spanning the gap. This CDR3 has 14 amino acids. The germline gives CDR1 MDHEN, CDR2 SYDVKM. Study-wide results and caveats: Donor scarcity curtailed the genetic and exposure-history diversity represented herein.

This TCR was recovered from a woman aged 40 to 50 in good health. Some clones in this sample may be carry-over from other donors' samples. The material sequenced was PBMCs. The chain uses TRBV28 and TRBJ2-7; no clear D. The CDR3: CASSSPYGKYEQYF. The CDR3 DNA reads TGTGCCAGCAGTTCCCCATACGGAAAATACGAGCAGTACTTC.